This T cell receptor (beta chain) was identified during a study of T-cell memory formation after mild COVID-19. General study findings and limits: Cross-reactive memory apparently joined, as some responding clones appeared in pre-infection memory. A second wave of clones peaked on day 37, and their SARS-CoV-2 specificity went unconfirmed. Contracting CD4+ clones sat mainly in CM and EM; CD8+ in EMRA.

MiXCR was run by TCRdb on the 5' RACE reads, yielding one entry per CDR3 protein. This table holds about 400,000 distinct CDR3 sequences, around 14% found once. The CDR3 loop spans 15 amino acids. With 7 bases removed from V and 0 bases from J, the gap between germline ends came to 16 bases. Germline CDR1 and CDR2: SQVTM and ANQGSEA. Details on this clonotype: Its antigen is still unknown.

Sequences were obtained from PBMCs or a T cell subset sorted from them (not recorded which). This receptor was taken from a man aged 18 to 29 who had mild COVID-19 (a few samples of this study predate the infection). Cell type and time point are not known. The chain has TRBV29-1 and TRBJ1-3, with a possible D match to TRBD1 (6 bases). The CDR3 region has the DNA TGCAGCGCCGGGGGGCCAGGAAACTCTGGAAACACCATATATTTT. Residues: CSAGGPGNSGNTIYF.